The 15 T cell receptor beta chains below come from one sample, sequenced in a study of cytomegalovirus exposure and HLA in healthy donors. The PCR contained 60 Vbeta and 13 Jbeta primers. Some clones are missing from TCRdb's copy, which holds only in-frame ones; the method was immunoSEQ multiplex PCR. The table lists some 130,000 clones, around four fifths of them singletons. The sequenced material came from PBMCs. These receptors all stem from a young man in good health.

The V call is TRBV29-1, the J call TRBJ1-1; TRBD1 matches at 8 bases. J lost 6 bases, V lost 0 bases, and 12 bases had no gene match. Germline CDR1 and CDR2: SQVTM and ANQGSEA. The CDR3 runs to 16 residues. CDR3 coding DNA: TGCAGCGTTGAAGATTATCGGACAGGGAGGGTCGCTGAAGCTTTCTTT. Translation: CSVEDYRTGRVAEAFF.

This clone has a count of ten or more. Other nucleotide sequences from this sample produce the same CDR3. This chain links TRBV5-6 with TRBJ2-5; D perhaps matches TRBD2 (6 bases). Germline V lookup: CDR1 SGHDT, CDR2 YYEEEE. Trimming shortened V by 0 bases and J by 6 bases, and 12 bases separated the two germline ends. The CDR3 loop spans 14 amino acids. The CDR3, as DNA: TGTGCCAGCAGCTTGGCCGCAGGGAGGAAGACCCAGTACTTC. It encodes CASSLAAGRKTQYF.

The chain combines TRBV6-5 with TRBJ1-2, with a weak D call TRBD1 (6 bases). Germline V gives CDR1 MNHEY, CDR2 SVGAGI. Trimming stripped 4 bases from V and 5 bases from J, with 8 bases between. The CDR3 loop spans 12 amino acids. This CDR3 is CASSLQGYGYTF. CDR3 bases: TGTGCCAGCAGTTTGCAGGGGTATGGCTACACCTTC.

The chain uses TRBV9 and TRBJ2-5; D perhaps matches TRBD2 (5 bases). The CDR3 sequence is 12 residues long. Germline V CDR1 and CDR2: SGDLS, YYNGEE. The V and J ends lost 2 bases and 5 bases respectively, with 7 bases between them. This CDR3 is CASSVGEETQYF. The CDR3 DNA sequence: TGTGCCAGCAGCGTCGGGGAGGAGACCCAGTACTTC. Filled out from reference TRBV9 and TRBJ2-5, the complete variable domain reads DSGVTQTPKHLITATGQRVTLRCSPRSGDLSVYWYQQSLDQGLQFLIQYYNGEERAKGNILERFSAQQFPDLHSELNLSSLELGDSALYFCASSVGEETQYFGPGTRLLVL.

The chain recombines TRBV25-1 with TRBJ1-2; D may be TRBD1 (6 bases). Germline assignment: CDR1 MGHDK and CDR2 SYGVNS. Deletions cut 0 bases from V and 7 bases from J, with 15 bases between. CDR3 length: 15 residues. The CDR3 spells CASSEYRGRFGGYTF. CDR3 bases: TGTGCCAGCAGTGAATACAGGGGTCGCTTCGGTGGCTACACCTTC.

CDR3 sequence reads: CATSRGVGGRARGDTQYF. Here the CDR3 DNA reads TGTGCCACCAGCAGAGGGGTGGGCGGGAGGGCCCGAGGAGATACGCAGTATTTT. This chain uses TRBV15 with TRBJ2-3; 9 bases are a match to TRBD2. The trim removed 1 base at V and 5 bases at J, leaving 13 bases unmatched. The CDR3 runs to 18 residues. Germline CDR1 reads LNHNV; CDR2 reads YYDKDF (reference sequence).

The chain carries TRBV10-3 and TRBJ2-5; 7 bases match TRBD1. V lost 6 bases, J lost 2 bases, and 3 bases stayed unmatched. The germline CDR1 and CDR2 sequences are ENHRY and SYGVKD. The CDR3 has 13 amino acids. The CDR3 spells CAISPRGQETQYF. CDR3 bases: TGTGCCATCAGCCCCAGGGGGCAAGAGACCCAGTACTTC.

The rearrangement links TRBV5-8 to TRBJ1-2; D not resolved. Germline V gene lookup returns CDR1 SGHTS and CDR2 YDEGEE. Trimming pared 2 bases from V and 4 bases from J, leaving 9 bases between. The CDR3 covers 13 residues. The CDR3: CASSFGSAYGYTF. For the CDR3, the DNA is TGTGCCAGCAGCTTCGGGTCCGCCTATGGCTACACCTTC.

This clone has only one observation. V and J are TRBV5-6 and TRBJ2-1; perhaps TRBD1 as D (5 bases). This CDR3 region has 14 residues. Trimming removed 0 bases at V and 12 bases at J, with 16 bases between. Germline assignment: CDR1 SGHDT and CDR2 YYEEEE. The CDR3 coding sequence is TGTGCCAGCAGCTTGGTTATGGCTCCCCAGGGGCAGTTCTTC. Amino acid sequence: CASSLVMAPQGQFF. The full variable domain, in which reference TRBV5-6 and TRBJ2-1 provide the parts outside the CDR3, is DAGVTQSPTHLIKTRGQQVTLRCSPKSGHDTVSWYQQALGQGPQFIFQYYEEEERQRGNFPDRFSGHQFPNYSSELNVNALLLGDSALYLCASSLVMAPQGQFFGPGTRLTVL.

The chain carries TRBV29-1 and TRBJ2-2; a weak D match, TRBD1 (5 bases). The germline V and J ends were trimmed by 5 bases and 0 bases, with 7 bases remaining between them. In germline, CDR1 is SQVTM, CDR2 ANQGSEA. The CDR3 is 13 amino acids. The CDR3 sequence: CSVSRANTGELFF. The DNA of the CDR3 is TGCAGCGTTAGCAGGGCGAACACCGGGGAGCTGTTTTTT.

V and J are TRBV29-1 and TRBJ2-1; no firm D call. Per germline, CDR1 SQVTM and CDR2 ANQGSEA. Trimming cost V 4 bases and J 6 bases, with 7 bases left between them. The CDR3 extends over 11 amino acids. CDR3 DNA: TGCAGCGTTGTTAATCTCAATGAGCAGTTCTTC. As protein: CSVVNLNEQFF.

The rearrangement joins TRBV7-2 to TRBJ2-6; weak D call: TRBD1 (5 bases). The CDR3 is 16 residues long. Germline CDR1 and CDR2: SGHTA and FQGNSA. The V end lost 0 bases, the J end lost 2 bases, and 8 bases lay between the germline ends. CDR3 sequence (DNA): TGTGCCAGCAGCTTAGCGGCAGGGACTGGGGCCAACGTCCTGACTTTC. Amino acids: CASSLAAGTGANVLTF. Variable domain in full (rest from reference TRBV7-2 and TRBJ2-6): GAGVSQSPSNKVTEKGKDVELRCDPISGHTALYWYRQSLGQGLEFLIYFQGNSAPDKSGLPSDRFSAERTGGSVSTLTIQRTQQEDSAVYLCASSLAAGTGANVLTFGAGSRLTVL.

V usage is TRBV30 and J usage is TRBJ1-2; D unclear. The CDR3 has 11 amino acids. V dropped 2 bases and J dropped 5 bases, with 6 bases sitting between them. CDR1 is GTSNPN, CDR2 SVGIG, per germline (reference sequence). The CDR3 spells CAWSPVYGYTF. The DNA of the CDR3 is TGTGCCTGGAGTCCTGTGTATGGCTACACCTTC.

This sequence joins TRBV5-1 and TRBJ1-1; no definite D call. CDR1 is SGHRS, CDR2 YFSETQ, per germline. Trimming stripped 5 bases from V and 2 bases from J, with 10 bases between. This CDR3 has 13 amino acids. This CDR3 reads CASSTGINTEAFF. CDR3 nucleotide sequence: TGCGCCAGCAGTACCGGGATCAACACTGAAGCTTTCTTT.

This clone turned up a few times. CDR3 bases: TGTGCTAGTGGTCGGGGGGGCCACTCCTACAATGAGCAGTTCTTC. Translation: CASGRGGHSYNEQFF. This chain links TRBV12-5 with TRBJ2-1; 8 nucleotides line up with TRBD2. V dropped 5 bases and J dropped 0; count of bases not matched to a gene: 3. The germline V gene has CDR1 LGHNT and CDR2 FRNRAP. This CDR3 spans 15 amino acids. Combining the CDR3 with reference TRBV12-5 and TRBJ2-1 gives the whole variable domain DARVTQTPRHKVTEMGQEVTMRCQPILGHNTVFWYRQTMMQGLELLAYFRNRAPLDDSGMPKDRFSAEMPDATLATLKIQPSEPRDSAVYFCASGRGGHSYNEQFFGPGTRLTVL.